This TCR beta chain was retrieved from a study of T-cell reconstitution after alpha-beta-depleted transplantation in children. The TCRbeta library was prepared with unique molecular identifiers. TCRdb fed the PCR reads into MiXCR, producing one record per CDR3 protein. Here the sample spans 450,000 to 550,000 distinct CDR3 sequences, roughly 11% being singletons. CDR1 and CDR2 (germline): LNHNV, YYDKDF (reference sequence). There are 13 residues in the CDR3. V was shortened by 1 base and J by 5 bases, with 7 bases between the two germline ends. The sample was PBMCs, mostly from graft donor cells, taken 180 days after TCRalphabeta/CD19-depleted stem cell transplant. The sequence derives from a female patient aged 2-10 years who had a stem cell transplant for aplastic anemia, so the T cells may come from the graft donor. The chain carries TRBV15 and TRBJ2-3; D is undetermined. The CDR3 protein is CATSRVHRDTQYF. In DNA form, the CDR3 reads TGTGCCACCAGCAGAGTCCACCGAGATACGCAGTATTTT.